One sample yielded the 20 T cell receptor beta chains listed below, sequenced in a study of blood T cells in healthy people across ages. For the second PCR, which ran for about 6 to 11 cycles, a sample-barcoded 5' primer and a J-beta primer mix were used. Using its own MiXCR run on the 5' RACE reads, TCRdb lists one record per CDR3 protein. Of about 900,000 distinct CDR3 sequences listed, less than 80% are singletons. Sequencing was carried out using blood. These receptors all stem from a man aged 30 to 45 in good health.

This clonotype was picked up one time. This chain joins TRBV28 and TRBJ2-1, with D possibly matching TRBD1 (5 bases). Germline V gene data show CDR1 as MDHEN and CDR2 as SYDVKM. Trimming took 10 bases from V and 8 from J, leaving 21 bases between them. The CDR3 is 14 amino acids. The CDR3 nucleotides are TGTGCCACCCAAGAACAGGTACGATCTCATGAGCAGTTCTTC. This encodes CATQEQVRSHEQFF. Drawing the rest from reference TRBV28 and TRBJ2-1, the complete variable domain is DVKVTQSSRYLVKRTGEKVFLECVQDMDHENMFWYRQDPGLGLRLIYFSYDVKMKEKGDIPEGYSVSREKKERFSLILESASTNQTSMYLCATQEQVRSHEQFFGPGTRLTVL.

The count of this clonotype is one. The J gene is TRBJ2-5, the V gene TRBV5-1, with 9 bases that match TRBD2. V lost 0 bases to trimming and J lost 5 bases; unmatched junction nucleotides: 8. Germline V gene lookup returns CDR1 SGHRS and CDR2 YFSETQ. The CDR3 covers 16 residues. The CDR3 bases are TGCGCCAGCAGCTTGGCCAGCGGGGGGAGGTTGGAGACCCAGTACTTC. Translated, it gives CASSLASGGRLETQYF.

The J gene is TRBJ1-2, the V gene TRBV5-4; maybe TRBD1 (6 bases). The CDR3 spans 15 residues. V gave up 1 base and J gave up 4 bases, with 14 bases separating them. The germline CDR1 and CDR2 sequences are SGHNT and YYREEE (reference sequence). The CDR3 DNA reads as TGTGCCAGCAGCTTGAGGCGGGACATGGGCTATGGCTACACCTTC. Its protein is CASSLRRDMGYGYTF.

In this sample, this clonotype turned up once. The chain has TRBV12-3 or TRBV12-4 and TRBJ1-1; unclear D gene. This CDR3 is built from 15 residues. Trimming took 5 bases from V and 0 from J, leaving 13 bases between them. The CDR3 loop reads CASSPTGSMNTEAFF. The CDR3, as DNA: TGTGCCAGCAGTCCGACCGGGAGCATGAACACTGAAGCTTTCTTT.

The rearrangement links TRBV7-2 to TRBJ1-6; 9 bases are shared with TRBD1. The germline gives CDR1 SGHTA, CDR2 FQGNSA. The CDR3 runs 17 residues. The ends lost 1 base at V and 11 bases at J; junction bases unmatched: 12. The CDR3 coding sequence is TGTGCCAGCAGCTTAGACGGGGGACAGGGCTCTGGGGCACCCCTCCACTTT. This sequence encodes CASSLDGGQGSGAPLHF.

The chain has TRBV12-3 or TRBV12-4 and TRBJ2-1; 14 bases are shared with TRBD2. The CDR3 length is 16 residues. The V segment lost 5 bases and the J segment 9 bases; nucleotides outside the gene matches: 9. The DNA of the CDR3 is TGTGCCAGCAGTCCCCGACTAGCGGGGGGGCCGGCTGAGCAGTTCTTC. Translating gives CASSPRLAGGPAEQFF.

The chain recombines TRBV15 with TRBJ2-7, with D perhaps matching TRBD1 (5 bases). V lost 3 bases and J lost 2, with 11 bases in between. Germline CDR1 and CDR2: LNHNV and YYDKDF (reference sequence). The CDR3 consists of 14 residues. CDR3: CATSSGHGAYEQYF. DNA for the CDR3: TGTGCCACCAGCAGCGGACATGGGGCCTACGAGCAGTACTTC.

The chain joins TRBV20-1 to TRBJ2-7; perhaps TRBD1 as D (6 bases). The CDR3 covers 13 residues. With 1 base removed from V and 3 bases from J, the gap between germline ends came to 10 bases. Per the germline V gene, CDR1 is DFQATT and CDR2 is SNEGSKA (reference sequence). CDR3 region: CSARGAGDYEQYF. CDR3 in DNA: TGCAGTGCTAGAGGAGCAGGGGACTACGAGCAGTACTTC.

Ten or more counts support this clonotype. The chain employs TRBV6-2 or TRBV6-3 and TRBJ2-6; no definite D call. V was clipped by 8 bases and J by 2 bases, with 16 bases between them. Germline assignment: CDR1 MNHEY and CDR2 SVGEGT. The CDR3 extends over 16 amino acids. This CDR3 is CASQKSGDPGANVLTF. CDR3 DNA: TGTGCCAGCCAAAAATCCGGCGACCCTGGGGCCAACGTCCTGACTTTC.

The chain has TRBV29-1 and TRBJ2-1, with 9 bases matching TRBD2. CDR3 length: 13 residues. V trimming: 3 bases; J trimming: 6 bases; junction bases outside the gene matches: 3. Per germline, CDR1 SQVTM and CDR2 ANQGSEA. CDR3 DNA sequence: TGCAGCGTTGACGCGGGGGGGCTCAATGAGCAGTTCTTC. Protein sequence: CSVDAGGLNEQFF.

This sequence joins TRBV29-1 and TRBJ2-5; D remains ambiguous. Germline V lookup: CDR1 SQVTM, CDR2 ANQGSEA. Trimming took off 2 bases at V and 4 bases at J, with 5 bases between the two ends. CDR3 length equals 11 residues. CDR3 in amino acids: CSVELAETQYF. Here the CDR3 DNA reads TGCAGCGTTGAATTAGCAGAGACCCAGTACTTC.

This clonotype was seen only a few times. The chain is built from TRBV25-1 and TRBJ1-2; the D gene is possibly TRBD1 (5 bases). From germline, CDR1 is MGHDK and CDR2 SYGVNS. V lost 3 bases, J lost 8 bases, and 13 bases lay in between. This CDR3 comprises 13 residues. The CDR3 spells CASSDRDFGGYTF. As DNA, the CDR3 is TGTGCCAGCAGTGACCGGGACTTCGGGGGCTACACCTTC.

The rearrangement uses TRBV7-6 and TRBJ1-2, with 9 bases aligning to TRBD1. Germline loops: CDR1 SGHVS, CDR2 FNYEAQ. V lost 5 bases to trimming and J lost 4 bases; unmatched junction nucleotides: 5. The CDR3 totals 14 residues. This CDR3 reads CASSLMDRGYGYTF. The CDR3 DNA reads as TGTGCCAGCAGCCTAATGGACAGGGGCTATGGCTACACCTTC.

In DNA, the CDR3 is TGTGCCAGCAGCGAGGGACTAGCGGGGGTTGGAGAGCAGTACTTC. It translates to CASSEGLAGVGEQYF. The V call is TRBV9, the J call TRBJ2-5; TRBD2 aligns across 14 bases. V shed 3 bases and J 11 bases; nucleotides not matched to a gene: 9. The CDR3 is 15 residues long. Per germline, CDR1 SGDLS and CDR2 YYNGEE.

This clonotype was found once. The rearrangement uses TRBV12-3 or TRBV12-4 and TRBJ2-6, with 7 bases aligning to TRBD1. This CDR3 is built from 18 residues. V dropped 4 bases and J dropped 0; count of bases not matched to a gene: 9. CDR3 loop: CASSSRAGQVSGANVLTF. DNA of the CDR3: TGTGCCAGCAGTTCCCGAGCCGGACAGGTCTCTGGGGCCAACGTCCTGACTTTC.

This chain uses TRBV2 with TRBJ2-5, with 7 positions matching TRBD2. V was pared by 5 bases and J by 7 bases, with 13 bases of the junction left unmatched. Looked up from germline, CDR1 is SNHLY and CDR2 is FYNNEI. This CDR3 is built from 15 residues. Here the CDR3 reads CASSFPGGTPMTQYF. DNA for the CDR3: TGTGCCAGCAGTTTTCCCGGGGGGACCCCGATGACCCAGTACTTC.

V usage is TRBV27 and J usage is TRBJ1-6; no clear D. This CDR3 is built from 16 residues. The V end was cut by 1 base, the J end by 0 bases, with 7 bases between. Germline V gene data show CDR1 as MNHEY and CDR2 as SMNVEV (reference sequence). The CDR3 here is CASSLYPDSYNSPLHF. The CDR3 DNA reads as TGTGCCAGCAGTTTATACCCTGACTCCTATAATTCACCCCTCCACTTT.

The chain combines TRBV6-5 with TRBJ2-1, with 7 bases fitting TRBD1. Germline CDR1 and CDR2: MNHEY and SVGAGI. Unmatched junction bases numbered 7, after V lost 4 bases and J lost 4 bases. The CDR3 spans 15 residues. The CDR3 nucleotides are TGTGCCAGCAGTTCGTGGGGACAGAAATACAATGAGCAGTTCTTC. Translated, it gives CASSSWGQKYNEQFF.

This clonotype was counted once. V usage is TRBV6-2 or TRBV6-3 and J usage is TRBJ1-2; D is uncertain. The V gene's germline CDR1 is MNHEY and CDR2 SVGEGT. V lost 2 bases, J lost 4 bases, and 11 bases lay in between. The CDR3 has 14 amino acids. The CDR3 reads CASSYNTAVYGYTF. In DNA form, the CDR3 reads TGTGCCAGCAGTTACAACACGGCGGTCTATGGCTACACCTTC.

This clonotype appeared a single time. The J gene is TRBJ2-7, the V gene TRBV6-1, with unresolved D. With 1 base removed from V and 0 bases from J, the gap between germline ends came to 7 bases. CDR1 and CDR2 from the germline V gene are MNHNS and SASEGT. The CDR3 length is 14 residues. CDR3 protein: CASSEGFLSYEQYF. CDR3 bases: TGTGCCAGCAGTGAAGGGTTCCTCTCCTACGAGCAGTACTTC.